This TCR beta chain was documented in a study of blood T cell repertoires in COVID-19. Looking at the study overall: The United States, Italy and Spain were the sources of the acute and convalescent COVID-19 samples.

Clones were read by immunoSEQ multiplex PCR, and TCRdb kept only the in-frame ones, dropping some. The data hold under 450,000 clones, with around nine tenths observed a single time. V lost 6 bases to trimming and J lost 3 bases, with 14 bases between them. Germline values: CDR1 MNHEY, CDR2 SVGAGI. This CDR3 is built from 15 residues. Material for sequencing was peripheral blood. The chain uses TRBV6-5 and TRBJ2-2; D is ambiguous. This TCR derives from a woman aged 40 to 50 with COVID-19, enrolled during active disease. The CDR3 coding sequence is TGTGCCAGCAGATCCCGCACTCTCGACACCGGGGAGCTGTTTTTT. Encoded protein: CASRSRTLDTGELFF.